This passage covers 8 T cell receptor beta chains from one sample sequenced in a study of blood T cell repertoires in COVID-19. Profiling relied on immunoSEQ multiplex PCR, and the TCRdb table lists in-frame clones only, not all of them. Of around 400,000 clones in the sample, around 92% are singletons; the top ten hold less than 2%. Sequenced material: PBMCs or T cells enriched from blood (not recorded which). The source of these receptors is a woman aged 25-40 years who had recovered from COVID-19.

Regarding this clone: The same CDR3 also results from other DNA sequences found in this sample. The rearrangement links TRBV5-1 to TRBJ2-1; the D gene is possibly TRBD1 (5 bases). CDR1 is SGHRS, CDR2 YFSETQ, per germline. V was shortened by 0 bases and J by 7 bases, with 11 bases between the two germline ends. This CDR3 has 14 residues. As DNA, the CDR3 is TGCGCCAGCAGCTTGGGTCAGGGTAGTAATGAGCAGTTCTTC. This sequence encodes CASSLGQGSNEQFF.

The rearrangement links TRBV30 to TRBJ2-7, with D perhaps TRBD2 (6 bases). Germline CDR1 is GTSNPN and CDR2 is SVGIG (reference sequence). With 2 bases removed from V and 6 bases from J, the gap between germline ends came to 8 bases. The CDR3 has 11 amino acids. CDR3 nucleotides: TGTGCCTGGAGTAGGAGGGTCGAGCAGTACTTC. Its protein product is CAWSRRVEQYF.

V and J are TRBV9 and TRBJ2-7; D is ambiguous. The CDR3 is made up of 14 amino acids. The V gene's germline CDR1 is SGDLS and CDR2 YYNGEE. V lost 5 bases and J 0 bases, leaving 12 bases between the germline ends. In DNA, the CDR3 is TGTGCCAGCAGTGTAAATCCGAGCTCCTACGAGCAGTACTTC. Amino acids: CASSVNPSSYEQYF.

The rearrangement uses TRBV19 and TRBJ2-4, with D perhaps matching TRBD2 (6 bases). This CDR3 has 14 residues. In germline, CDR1 is LNHDA, CDR2 SQIVND (reference sequence). Trimming removed 7 bases at V and 2 bases at J, with 12 bases between. The CDR3 reads CASKEGITKNIQYF. Here the CDR3 DNA reads TGTGCCAGTAAGGAGGGTATAACCAAAAACATTCAGTACTTC. The full variable domain, completed using reference TRBV19 and TRBJ2-4, is DGGITQSPKYLFRKEGQNVTLSCEQNLNHDAMYWYRQDPGQGLRLIYYSQIVNDFQKGDIAEGYSVSREKKESFPLTVTSAQKNPTAFYLCASKEGITKNIQYFGAGTRLSVL.

The chain employs TRBV5-1 and TRBJ2-1, with 7 bases that match TRBD2. The V and J ends lost 1 base and 8 bases, in that order; junction bases with no gene match: 3. This CDR3 spans 13 amino acids. Germline CDR1 is SGHRS and CDR2 is YFSETQ. The CDR3 reads CASSLREGHEQFF. The CDR3 DNA is TGCGCCAGCAGCTTGAGGGAGGGGCATGAGCAGTTCTTC.

V and J are TRBV5-1 and TRBJ1-1; no firm D call. This CDR3 has 12 amino acids. Trimming stripped 4 bases from V and 4 bases from J, with 8 bases between. The germline V gene encodes CDR1 SGHRS and CDR2 YFSETQ. The CDR3 is CASSREGTEAFF. DNA for the CDR3: TGCGCCAGCAGCCGCGAGGGCACTGAAGCTTTCTTT.

The rearrangement uses TRBV5-6 and TRBJ1-2; 9 positions match TRBD1. CDR3 length equals 15 residues. Trimming cost V 1 base and J 8 bases; bases outside gene matches: 9. Germline V CDR1 and CDR2: SGHDT, YYEEEE. The CDR3, as DNA: TGTGCCAGCAGCTTGCCGCCGGGACAGGGCGGAGGCTACACCTTC. It translates to CASSLPPGQGGGYTF.

For the CDR3, the DNA is TGTGCCAGCAGCTCAGGACAGGTGCATGGCTACACCTTC. Its protein is CASSSGQVHGYTF. The genes are TRBV7-3 and TRBJ1-2; 7 nucleotides align to TRBD1. V was clipped by 4 bases and J by 6 bases; unmatched bases: 5. From germline, CDR1 is SGHTA and CDR2 FQGTGA. The CDR3 has 13 residues. Full variable domain (outside the CDR3, taken from reference TRBV7-3 and TRBJ1-2): GAGVSQTPSNKVTEKGKYVELRCDPISGHTALYWYRQSLGQGPEFLIYFQGTGAADDSGLPNDRFFAVRPEGSVSTLKIQRTERGDSAVYLCASSSGQVHGYTFGSGTRLTVV.